The clone carrying this T cell receptor beta chain occurred a few times. This specimen comes from a study of blood T cell repertoires in COVID-19. Study details: Sites across the United States, Italy and Spain contributed samples from acute and convalescent COVID-19. The cDNA or gDNA used as material had been derived from T cells, B-cell-depleted T cells, or PBMCs.

Germline V gene lookup returns CDR1 SGHAT and CDR2 FQNNGV. The CDR3 is made up of 16 amino acids. V lost 4 bases to trimming and J lost 7 bases; unmatched junction nucleotides: 14. Assay: immunoSEQ multiplex PCR; the TCRdb copy retains only in-frame clones and omits some. Altogether just under 150,000 clones are present, approximately 90% being singletons, with the ten largest covering over 0.75%. This sequence was found in a woman aged 50 to 60 with acute or convalescent COVID-19. The rearrangement links TRBV11-2 to TRBJ1-1; TRBD1 matches 8 bases. The sequenced material came from peripheral blood. The CDR3 DNA is TGTGCCAGCAGCTCACGCCTAAGGACAGGGACCGATGAAGCTTTCTTT. Amino acids: CASSSRLRTGTDEAFF.